A single sample gave rise to the 32 T cell receptor beta chains below, sequenced in a study of shared clonotypes between healthy human individuals. Sequencing used immunoSEQ multiplex PCR; TCRdb keeps in-frame clones, though not all of them. The sample holds millions of clones; over 85% are singletons and the top ten take 0.14%. Sequenced sample: naive CD4+ T cells sorted from blood. Documented subset: CD45RA+ positively selected. These receptors all stem from a man in his late teens or twenties in good health.

This chain links TRBV19 with TRBJ2-3; tentatively, D is TRBD2 (5 bases). The germline V gene has CDR1 LNHDA and CDR2 SQIVND (reference sequence). CDR3 length: 14 residues. The germline V and J ends were trimmed by 7 bases and 5 bases, with 16 bases remaining between them. The CDR3 nucleotides are TGTGCCAGTACCGGAGTCTGGACTGGAGATACGCAGTATTTT. Translating gives CASTGVWTGDTQYF.

The rearrangement joins TRBV29-1 to TRBJ2-2; 8 bases fit TRBD1. The length of the CDR3 is 14 residues. J was trimmed by 0 bases and V by 5 bases; bases with no gene match: 2. Looked up from germline, CDR1 is SQVTM and CDR2 is ANQGSEA. CDR3 amino acids: CSVPGGANTGELFF. The CDR3 DNA follows: TGCAGCGTTCCAGGGGGCGCGAACACCGGGGAGCTGTTTTTT.

This chain joins TRBV27 and TRBJ1-5; TRBD1 is a possible D gene (5 bases). The V gene lost 3 bases and the J gene lost 9 bases, with 15 bases spanning the gap. This CDR3 comprises 14 residues. In germline, CDR1 is MNHEY, CDR2 SMNVEV (reference sequence). CDR3 residues: CASSLKAQGSPQHF. In nucleotides, the CDR3 is TGTGCCAGCAGTTTGAAGGCCCAGGGCTCGCCCCAGCATTTT.

The chain combines TRBV5-6 with TRBJ2-7; D is unresolved. The germline gives CDR1 SGHDT, CDR2 YYEEEE. The CDR3 has 15 amino acids. Trimming stripped 0 bases from V and 0 bases from J, with 10 bases between. The CDR3 loop reads CASSLAHLSSYEQYF. The CDR3 region has the DNA TGTGCCAGCAGCTTGGCACACCTGAGCTCCTACGAGCAGTACTTC.

V and J are TRBV10-1 and TRBJ2-7; D gene uncertain. V dropped 0 bases and J dropped 1 base, with 13 bases sitting between them. Germline assignment: CDR1 WNHNN and CDR2 SYGVQD (reference sequence). This CDR3 is 16 amino acids long. This CDR3 is CASSESFLTPSYEQYF. As DNA, the CDR3 is TGCGCCAGCAGTGAGTCGTTTTTGACGCCTTCCTACGAGCAGTACTTC.

The chain joins TRBV19 to TRBJ1-4, with D uncertain. This CDR3 is 15 amino acids long. Trimming left V 3 bases short and J 4 bases short, with 12 bases between. In germline, CDR1 is LNHDA, CDR2 SQIVND (reference sequence). CDR3: CASSMGKSGNEKLFF. As DNA, the CDR3 is TGTGCCAGTAGTATGGGGAAATCTGGTAATGAAAAACTGTTTTTT.

As for this clone: This sample also contains other DNA sequences that code for the same CDR3. The chain uses TRBV29-1 and TRBJ1-1; D not certain. CDR3 length: 12 amino acids. Trimming cost V 4 bases and J 1 base, with 7 bases left between them. Per the germline V gene, CDR1 is SQVTM and CDR2 is ANQGSEA. The CDR3, as DNA: TGCAGCGTTGGTTGGAGGAACACTGAAGCTTTCTTT. Translated: CSVGWRNTEAFF. Using reference TRBV29-1 and TRBJ1-1 for the parts outside the CDR3, the full variable domain is SAVISQKPSRDICQRGTSLTIQCQVDSQVTMMFWYRQQPGQSLTLIATANQGSEATYESGFVIDKFPISRPNLTFSTLTVSNMSPEDSSIYLCSVGWRNTEAFFGQGTRLTVV.

The chain couples TRBV6-5 to TRBJ1-1; D uncertain. From germline, CDR1 is MNHEY and CDR2 SVGAGI. The CDR3 spans 13 residues. V lost 2 bases and J lost 7, with 11 bases in between. CDR3 coding DNA: TGTGCCAGCAGTTACCATCAGCAAGGTGAAGCTTTCTTT. Its protein product is CASSYHQQGEAFF.

V and J are TRBV18 and TRBJ2-1, with TRBD1 identical over 8 bases. The CDR3 length is 14 residues. CDR1 and CDR2 (germline): KGHSH, LQKENI. Trimming removed 2 bases from V and 6 bases from J; junction bases left unmatched: 3. The DNA of the CDR3 is TGTGCCAGCTCACCAAAGACAGGGGTCAATGAGCAGTTCTTC. Encoded protein: CASSPKTGVNEQFF.

Comment on this clone: Within the sample, other DNA sequences also encode this same CDR3. The V gene is TRBV27, the J gene TRBJ1-4, with 9 bases aligning to TRBD1. V was clipped by 6 bases and J by 3 bases; unmatched bases: 2. The CDR3 runs to 14 residues. Germline CDR1 and CDR2: MNHEY and SMNVEV (reference sequence). The CDR3 sequence: CASRDRGANEKLFF. In DNA form, the CDR3 reads TGTGCCAGCAGGGACAGGGGAGCTAATGAAAAACTGTTTTTT.

The chain links TRBV6-5 to TRBJ1-2; weak D call: TRBD1 (6 bases). This CDR3 has 15 residues. Germline-derived CDR1 and CDR2 are MNHEY and SVGAGI. Trimming left V 5 bases short and J 8 bases short, with 21 bases between. CDR3 loop: CASSRTEPALAGYTF. CDR3 bases: TGTGCCAGCAGTCGGACAGAACCAGCGCTGGCCGGCTACACCTTC.

The V call is TRBV7-9, the J call TRBJ1-3, with a possible D match to TRBD1 (5 bases). V gave up 5 bases and J gave up 0 bases, with 20 bases separating them. This CDR3 comprises 18 residues. Germline CDR1 is SEHNR and CDR2 is FQNEAQ (reference sequence). The CDR3 reads CASSPRGAEGDSGNTIYF. The CDR3 DNA reads as TGTGCCAGCAGCCCAAGGGGAGCAGAAGGTGACTCTGGAAACACCATATATTTT.

Regarding this clone: Within the sample, other DNA sequences also encode this same CDR3. The chain couples TRBV18 to TRBJ2-7, with 10 bases identical to TRBD1. Per the germline V gene, CDR1 is KGHSH and CDR2 is LQKENI. Germline trimming cut 6 bases from V and 0 bases from J; bases unmatched to any gene: 5. The CDR3 runs to 15 residues. CDR3: CASSPGTGASYEQYF. In DNA form, the CDR3 reads TGTGCCAGCTCCCCCGGGACAGGGGCCTCCTACGAGCAGTACTTC.

A word on this clone: Other nucleotide sequences in the sample specify the same CDR3. The chain carries TRBV5-1 and TRBJ2-3, with D unresolved. This CDR3 has 12 amino acids. The V gene's germline CDR1 is SGHRS and CDR2 YFSETQ. V lost 0 bases, J lost 5 bases, and 4 bases lay in between. The CDR3 nucleotides read TGCGCCAGCAGCTTGGCCTTAGATACGCAGTATTTT. Amino acids: CASSLALDTQYF.

The chain carries TRBV6-6 and TRBJ1-2, with a tentative D call TRBD1 (5 bases). This CDR3 has 14 residues. Between the trimmed V and J ends, which lost 4 bases and 4 bases, there was a span of 13 bases. Germline-derived CDR1 and CDR2 are MNHNY and SVGAGI (reference sequence). CDR3 sequence (DNA): TGTGCCAGCAGTTCGGGGGGTCTGAGCTATGGCTACACCTTC. Its translation is CASSSGGLSYGYTF.

The CDR3, as DNA: TGTGCCAGCAGCTCATTAGGCCCCGGGGAGACCCAGTACTTC. It encodes CASSSLGPGETQYF. The rearrangement uses TRBV5-4 and TRBJ2-5; D not resolved. V was clipped by 3 bases and J by 5 bases, with 14 bases between them. The CDR3 consists of 14 residues. Germline lookup yields CDR1 SGHNT and CDR2 YYREEE (reference sequence).

The chain employs TRBV11-3 and TRBJ2-2; D is ambiguous. V lost 1 base and J lost 0, with 9 bases in between. The CDR3 is 16 amino acids. The V gene's germline CDR1 is SGHNT and CDR2 YENEEA. CDR3 loop: CASSLGNLANTGELFF. In nucleotides, the CDR3 is TGTGCCAGCAGCTTAGGGAACCTAGCGAACACCGGGGAGCTGTTTTTT.

CDR3 bases: TGTGCCAGCAGTGAAGCAAGGTTCAATCAGCCCCAGCATTTT. Amino acid sequence: CASSEARFNQPQHF. The gene calls are TRBV6-1 and TRBJ1-5; D gene unclear. The CDR3 covers 14 residues. CDR1 is MNHNS and CDR2 is SASEGT in the germline V gene. Deletions cut 0 bases from V and 3 bases from J, with 6 bases between.

This chain joins TRBV5-1 and TRBJ2-1; 10 bases are a match to TRBD1. Per germline, CDR1 SGHRS and CDR2 YFSETQ. This CDR3 has 16 residues. The junction had 4 bases not matched to a gene; V was cut back by 3 bases and J by 1 base. CDR3 loop: CASSSGQGTSYNEQFF. The CDR3 DNA is TGCGCCAGCAGCTCGGGACAGGGGACTTCCTACAATGAGCAGTTCTTC.

This clone was counted a single time. The V gene is TRBV30, the J gene TRBJ1-2; D unresolved. The CDR3 has 13 amino acids. Germline assignment: CDR1 GTSNPN and CDR2 SVGIG (reference sequence). Trimming shortened V by 4 bases and J by 4 bases, and 13 bases separated the two germline ends. As DNA, the CDR3 is TGTGCCTGGAACAACCCTGGAGGCTATGGCTACACCTTC. It yields the protein CAWNNPGGYGYTF.

The chain employs TRBV11-2 and TRBJ1-2, with 11 bases lining up with TRBD1. The CDR3 spans 16 residues. The trim removed 4 bases at V and 6 bases at J, leaving 10 bases unmatched. CDR1 and CDR2 from the germline V gene are SGHAT and FQNNGV. The CDR3 is CASSSFTRDRGNGYTF. In DNA form, the CDR3 reads TGTGCCAGCAGCTCCTTCACCAGGGACAGGGGGAATGGCTACACCTTC.

This sequence joins TRBV6-6 and TRBJ1-5; the match to TRBD1 covers 7 bases. This CDR3 is 12 amino acids long. Germline V gene lookup returns CDR1 MNHNY and CDR2 SVGAGI (reference sequence). V shed 4 bases, J shed 15 bases, and the junction held 9 bases outside the gene matches. The DNA of the CDR3 is TGTGCCAGCAGTTCGCAGGGGGTTGATCTGCATTTT. The encoded protein is CASSSQGVDLHF.

Worth noting for this clone: The sample contains more than one DNA sequence encoding this CDR3. The DNA for the CDR3 is TGTGCCAGCAGCCTCTCCAATGAGCAGTTCTTC. It yields the protein CASSLSNEQFF. The V call is TRBV7-2, the J call TRBJ2-1, with D uncertain. The V gene's germline CDR1 is SGHTA and CDR2 FQGNSA. Trimming took 5 bases from V and 6 from J, leaving 5 bases between them. The CDR3 is made up of 11 amino acids.

This chain links TRBV11-2 with TRBJ2-2; TRBD2 matches 8 bases. Unmatched junction bases numbered 7, after V lost 5 bases and J lost 5 bases. The CDR3 is 15 amino acids. The germline V gene encodes CDR1 SGHAT and CDR2 FQNNGV. The CDR3 protein is CASSLRTSSTGELFF. As DNA, the CDR3 is TGTGCCAGCAGCCTCCGGACTAGCAGTACCGGGGAGCTGTTTTTT. Full variable domain (missing parts from reference TRBV11-2 and TRBJ2-2): EAGVAQSPRYKIIEKRQSVAFWCNPISGHATLYWYQQILGQGPKLLIQFQNNGVVDDSQLPKDRFSAERLKGVDSTLKIQPAKLEDSAVYLCASSLRTSSTGELFFGEGSRLTVL.

The V and J genes are TRBV6-5 and TRBJ2-3; 8 bases are a match to TRBD1. The germline gives CDR1 MNHEY, CDR2 SVGAGI. The length of the CDR3 is 14 residues. With 4 bases clipped from V and 5 bases from J, the junction kept 5 bases outside the gene matches. CDR3 in DNA: TGTGCCAGCAGTTGGGACAGGACAAGAGATACGCAGTATTTT. This translates into CASSWDRTRDTQYF.

The J gene is TRBJ1-2, the V gene TRBV28; TRBD1 is a possible D gene (5 bases). The CDR3 spans 17 residues. The germline V and J ends were trimmed by 5 bases and 6 bases, with 25 bases remaining between them. Germline V lookup: CDR1 MDHEN, CDR2 SYDVKM. CDR3 sequence reads: CASSAGSIGRDKDGYTF. As DNA, the CDR3 is TGTGCCAGCAGTGCGGGATCCATCGGCAGGGATAAGGATGGCTACACCTTC.

Only one count was recorded for this clone. The rearrangement uses TRBV14 and TRBJ2-7; 8 bases fit TRBD1. This CDR3 has 16 residues. CDR1 is SGHDN and CDR2 is FVKESK in the germline V gene. The trim removed 1 base at V and 7 bases at J, leaving 12 bases unmatched. The CDR3 coding sequence is TGTGCCAGCAGCCAAGTCAGTGGGACAGGCTTGAAGGAGCAGTACTTC. It translates to CASSQVSGTGLKEQYF. The full variable domain, with the rest looked up from reference TRBV14 and TRBJ2-7, is EAGVTQFPSHSVIEKGQTVTLRCDPISGHDNLYWYRRVMGKEIKFLLHFVKESKQDESGMPNNRFLAERTGGTYSTLKVQPAELEDSGVYFCASSQVSGTGLKEQYFGPGTRLTVT.

DNA for the CDR3: TGTGCCAGTAGTATCGGACAGGGAATCAACGAGCAGTACTTC. It encodes CASSIGQGINEQYF. J is TRBJ2-7 and V is TRBV19; 8 bases align to TRBD1. Germline V lookup: CDR1 LNHDA, CDR2 SQIVND (reference sequence). The CDR3 runs to 14 residues. Losses at the gene ends were 3 bases for V and 5 bases for J; bases not matched to a gene: 6. The complete variable domain, with remaining parts taken from reference TRBV19 and TRBJ2-7, reads DGGITQSPKYLFRKEGQNVTLSCEQNLNHDAMYWYRQDPGQGLRLIYYSQIVNDFQKGDIAEGYSVSREKKESFPLTVTSAQKNPTAFYLCASSIGQGINEQYFGPGTRLTVT.

J is TRBJ2-1 and V is TRBV14; no clear D. This CDR3 contains 14 residues. Trimming removed 4 bases at V and 4 bases at J, with 11 bases between. From germline, CDR1 is SGHDN and CDR2 FVKESK. The CDR3, as DNA: TGTGCCAGCAGCCGTCAACCGCTTTACAATGAGCAGTTCTTC. Translated, it gives CASSRQPLYNEQFF.

This clone was detected only a few times. This rearrangement joins TRBV9 to TRBJ1-1; TRBD1 matches at 7 bases. Germline V gene data show CDR1 as SGDLS and CDR2 as YYNGEE. Trimming took 0 bases from V and 6 from J; bases not matched to a gene: 14. This CDR3 has 17 residues. The CDR3 nucleotides read TGTGCCAGCAGCGTAGGTGTGTTTGAGGGACAGATCCCTGAAGCTTTCTTT. It is translated as CASSVGVFEGQIPEAFF. The full variable domain, in which reference TRBV9 and TRBJ1-1 provide the parts outside the CDR3, is DSGVTQTPKHLITATGQRVTLRCSPRSGDLSVYWYQQSLDQGLQFLIQYYNGEERAKGNILERFSAQQFPDLHSELNLSSLELGDSALYFCASSVGVFEGQIPEAFFGQGTRLTVV.

This clone came up once. The rearrangement links TRBV7-2 to TRBJ1-1, with 7 bases that match TRBD1. CDR1 and CDR2 (germline): SGHTA, FQGNSA. Germline trimming cut 7 bases from V and 1 base from J; bases unmatched to any gene: 6. The CDR3 consists of 14 residues. The CDR3 loop is CASTTGAENTEAFF. CDR3 bases: TGTGCCAGCACTACAGGGGCGGAGAACACTGAAGCTTTCTTT.

This clone was recorded only once. This CDR3 reads CASSDRTQGREQYF. CDR3 DNA sequence: TGTGCCAGCAGTGACAGAACACAGGGCCGCGAGCAGTACTTC. The chain carries TRBV6-1 and TRBJ2-7, with TRBD1 as a possible D gene (6 bases). CDR1 and CDR2 (germline): MNHNS, SASEGT. The CDR3 runs 14 residues. V was cut by 3 bases and J by 6 bases, with 15 bases left in between.